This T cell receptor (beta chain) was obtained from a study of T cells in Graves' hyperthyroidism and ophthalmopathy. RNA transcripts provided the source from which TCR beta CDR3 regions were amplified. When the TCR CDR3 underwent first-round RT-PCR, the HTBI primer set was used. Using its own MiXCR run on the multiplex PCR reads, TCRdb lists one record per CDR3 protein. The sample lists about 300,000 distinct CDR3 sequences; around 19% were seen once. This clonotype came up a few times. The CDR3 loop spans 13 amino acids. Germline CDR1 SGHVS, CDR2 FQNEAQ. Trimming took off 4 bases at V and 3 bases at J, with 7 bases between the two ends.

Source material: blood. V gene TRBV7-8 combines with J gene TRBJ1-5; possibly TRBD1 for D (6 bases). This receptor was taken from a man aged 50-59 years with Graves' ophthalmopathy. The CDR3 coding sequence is TGTGCCAGCAGCTGGACAGTCAATCAGCCCCAGCATTTT. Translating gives CASSWTVNQPQHF.